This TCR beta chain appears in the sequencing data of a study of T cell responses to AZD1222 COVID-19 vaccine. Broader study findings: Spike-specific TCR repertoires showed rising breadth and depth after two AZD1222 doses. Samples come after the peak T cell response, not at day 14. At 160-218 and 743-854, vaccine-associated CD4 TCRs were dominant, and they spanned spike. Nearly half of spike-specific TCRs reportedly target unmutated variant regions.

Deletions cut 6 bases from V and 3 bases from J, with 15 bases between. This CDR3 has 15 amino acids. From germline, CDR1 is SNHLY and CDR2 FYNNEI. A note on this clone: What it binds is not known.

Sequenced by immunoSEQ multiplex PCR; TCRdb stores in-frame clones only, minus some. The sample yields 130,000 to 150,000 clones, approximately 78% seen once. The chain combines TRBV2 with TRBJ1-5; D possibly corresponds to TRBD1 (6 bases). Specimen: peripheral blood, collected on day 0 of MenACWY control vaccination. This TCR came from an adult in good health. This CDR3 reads CASSASTGTNQPQHF. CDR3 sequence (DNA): TGTGCCAGCAGCGCTTCTACAGGGACCAATCAGCCCCAGCATTTT.